This T cell receptor (beta chain) was identified during a study of early T cells in non-severe SARS-CoV-2 infection. Individual cDNA molecules were tagged with unique molecular identifiers, the study reported. MiXCR, applied by TCRdb to the 5' RACE reads, yields one record per CDR3 protein. The sample lists about 89,000 distinct CDR3 sequences; around 16% were seen once. The germline CDR1 and CDR2 sequences are MDHEN and SYDVKM. This CDR3 spans 15 amino acids. Trimming left V 3 bases short and J 0 bases short, with 11 bases between. This clonotype was observed a few times. Its antigen is not identified. Study results and caveats: Comparison of clonotypes with VDJdb favored anti-spike CD8 responses while missing private and CD4 specificities.

The sequenced sample was whole blood, obtained at baseline. The V and J genes are TRBV28 and TRBJ2-5; D is possibly TRBD1 (7 bases). This receptor was obtained from an adult who was a healthcare worker with PCR-confirmed SARS-CoV-2 infection or an uninfected control (not recorded which). CDR3 amino acids: CASSFAGGNQETQYF. DNA of the CDR3: TGTGCCAGCAGTTTCGCAGGGGGGAACCAAGAGACCCAGTACTTC.